These 25 T cell receptor beta chains were all obtained from the same sample, sequenced in a study of naive and memory T cell subsets. Two oligonucleotides, mixed equimolar, formed the beta constant-region primer covering TRBC1 and TRBC2. Nested alpha and beta constant-region primers with the SP2 primer drove four PCR rounds on ligated cDNA. TCRdb called the UMI-ligation and nested PCR reads again in MiXCR, with one record for every CDR3 protein. The sample has 25,000 to 40,000 distinct CDR3 sequences, 18% seen once. What was sequenced was effector memory CD4+ T cells from blood. Stated subset: effector memory, CD45RA- CD27-. Source of these receptors: a human donor in good health.

There are a few counts of this clonotype. The genes are TRBV30 and TRBJ2-7, with D possibly TRBD2 on 5 matching bases. V dropped 5 bases and J dropped 3 bases, with 17 bases sitting between them. Per the germline V gene, CDR1 is GTSNPN and CDR2 is SVGIG (reference sequence). The CDR3 has 14 amino acids. CDR3 sequence: CAWAGGSVFYEQYF. CDR3 bases: TGTGCCTGGGCGGGTGGCAGCGTCTTCTACGAGCAGTACTTC.

Within the sample, this clonotype is medium-sized. The V and J genes are TRBV20-1 and TRBJ1-3; no clear D gene. The CDR3 covers 14 residues. Germline-derived CDR1 and CDR2 are DFQATT and SNEGSKA (reference sequence). The V and J ends lost 4 bases and 0 bases respectively, with 10 bases between them. The CDR3 loop reads CSATAIGSGNTIYF. In nucleotides, the CDR3 is TGCAGTGCTACTGCTATCGGCTCTGGAAACACCATATATTTT.

This clonotype came up many times. The V call is TRBV15, the J call TRBJ2-7, with 11 bases fitting TRBD2. The CDR3 contains 18 residues. CDR1 is LNHNV and CDR2 is YYDKDF in the germline V gene (reference sequence). Trimming took 0 bases from V and 0 from J; bases not matched to a gene: 7. CDR3 DNA sequence: TGTGCCACCAGCAGAGATACACTAGCGGGAGAGTTCTCCTACGAGCAGTACTTC. Its protein is CATSRDTLAGEFSYEQYF. Looking up the rest from reference TRBV15 and TRBJ2-7 gives the full variable domain: DAMVIQNPRYQVTQFGKPVTLSCSQTLNHNVMYWYQQKSSQAPKLLFHYYDKDFNNEADTPDNFQSRRPNTSFCFLDIRSPGLGDTAMYLCATSRDTLAGEFSYEQYFGPGTRLTVT.

This clonotype was counted only a few times. The V and J genes are TRBV7-9 and TRBJ1-6, with a possible D match to TRBD1 (6 bases). This CDR3 region has 15 residues. In germline, CDR1 is SEHNR, CDR2 FQNEAQ (reference sequence). The ends were cut back, 5 bases at V and 3 bases at J, with 11 bases in the middle. The CDR3 is CASSPRDNYNSPLHF. CDR3 in DNA: TGTGCCAGCAGCCCGAGGGACAACTATAATTCACCCCTCCACTTT.

The chain uses TRBV6-5 and TRBJ2-2; TRBD1 might be the D (5 bases). The germline V gene has CDR1 MNHEY and CDR2 SVGAGI. The CDR3 extends over 15 amino acids. Trimming left V 4 bases short and J 1 base short, with 10 bases between. This CDR3 reads CASSSRGLNTGELFF. DNA of the CDR3: TGTGCCAGCAGTTCTAGGGGTCTGAACACCGGGGAGCTGTTTTTT.

V gene TRBV6-1 combines with J gene TRBJ1-5; TRBD1 agrees at 7 bases. The CDR3 has 14 amino acids. CDR1 is MNHNS, CDR2 SASEGT, per germline. After removal of 6 bases from V and 3 bases from J, the junction contained 5 bases not matched to a gene. Written as DNA, the CDR3 is TGTGCCAGCAGACCGACAGGGATCAATCAGCCCCAGCATTTT. Its translation is CASRPTGINQPQHF.

This clonotype came up many times. The chain is built from TRBV7-2 and TRBJ2-2; 10 nucleotides line up with TRBD1. The CDR3 length is 14 residues. J gave up 5 bases and V 5 bases, and 2 bases lay outside the gene matches. CDR1 is SGHTA, CDR2 FQGNSA, per germline. CDR3: CASSPGQGTGELFF. DNA for the CDR3: TGTGCCAGCAGCCCGGGACAGGGGACCGGGGAGCTGTTTTTT.

This clonotype has more than one count but fewer than ten. This chain links TRBV20-1 with TRBJ1-5; D remains unclear. V lost 5 bases and J lost 3, with 35 bases in between. Germline CDR1 and CDR2: DFQATT and SNEGSKA (reference sequence). The CDR3 consists of 21 residues. The CDR3 protein is CSACRPQARLPQELFNQPQHF. The CDR3 bases are TGCAGTGCTTGCCGTCCTCAGGCAAGGTTACCCCAAGAGTTATTCAATCAGCCCCAGCATTTT.

The gene calls are TRBV7-2 and TRBJ2-3, with 14 bases that match TRBD2. CDR3 size: 18 residues. Per the germline V gene, CDR1 is SGHTA and CDR2 is FQGNSA. V dropped 5 bases and J dropped 5; count of bases not matched to a gene: 12. CDR3 amino acids: CASSARSGTSGSKDTQYF. Here the CDR3 DNA reads TGTGCCAGCAGCGCCCGATCCGGGACTAGCGGGAGTAAAGATACGCAGTATTTT.

This chain uses TRBV5-5 with TRBJ2-3; 7 bases match TRBD1. The CDR3 extends over 15 amino acids. The junction had 6 bases not matched to a gene; V was cut back by 5 bases and J by 0 bases. Germline assignment: CDR1 SGHKS and CDR2 YYEKEE (reference sequence). The CDR3 DNA reads TGTGCCAGCAGAGGGACAGCGACTAGCACAGATACGCAGTATTTT. This translates into CASRGTATSTDTQYF.

This clonotype occurred many times. V and J are TRBV3-1 and TRBJ1-3, with TRBD1 as a possible D gene (5 bases). Trimming cost V 4 bases and J 2 bases, with 9 bases left between them. The CDR3 covers 14 residues. Germline CDR1 reads LGHDT; CDR2 reads YNNKEL (reference sequence). The DNA of the CDR3 is TGTGCCAGCAGCCCCCGAGGGGCTGGAAACACCATATATTTT. It translates to CASSPRGAGNTIYF.

This clonotype was recorded at least ten times. V and J are TRBV7-8 and TRBJ1-4; 7 bases fit TRBD1. V dropped 5 bases and J dropped 5; count of bases not matched to a gene: 8. This CDR3 spans 15 amino acids. Per germline, CDR1 SGHVS and CDR2 FQNEAQ. The CDR3 DNA follows: TGTGCCAGCAGCCCAGGACAGGCCGGGAATGAAAAACTGTTTTTT. This sequence encodes CASSPGQAGNEKLFF.

This clonotype was recorded a few times. This chain uses TRBV6-6 with TRBJ2-7; no clear D gene. Germline V CDR1 and CDR2: MNHNY, SVGAGI (reference sequence). V shed 6 bases and J shed 2 bases, with 17 bases lying between them. The CDR3 contains 15 residues. The CDR3 DNA follows: TGTGCCAGCAGATCAGGACCTGCAAGAGCCTACGAGCAGTACTTC. Protein sequence: CASRSGPARAYEQYF.

The V call is TRBV12-3 or TRBV12-4, the J call TRBJ2-2; 13 bases line up with TRBD2. This CDR3 has 17 amino acids. J lost 6 bases, V lost 5 bases, and 9 bases had no gene match. CDR3 protein: CASSPMNGLAGAGELFF. The CDR3 bases are TGTGCCAGCAGTCCGATGAATGGACTAGCGGGAGCCGGGGAGCTGTTTTTT.

J is TRBJ2-3 and V is TRBV11-3; 13 nucleotides match TRBD2. The CDR3 spans 17 residues. Trimming took 2 bases from V and 6 from J; bases not matched to a gene: 8. CDR1 is SGHNT and CDR2 is YENEEA in the germline V gene. CDR3 bases: TGTGCCAGCAGCTTATTCGGACTAGCGGGAGCGGGGGATACGCAGTATTTT. Translated: CASSLFGLAGAGDTQYF.

This clonotype counts as large. The chain employs TRBV12-3 or TRBV12-4 and TRBJ1-1, with TRBD1 identical over 8 bases. V dropped 8 bases and J dropped 0; count of bases not matched to a gene: 26. CDR3 length: 21 amino acids. The CDR3 nucleotides read TGTGCCAGCCGATATCTCTCTAGGGGTGGGATCCCGGACAGGGTGAACACTGAAGCTTTCTTT. Translated, it gives CASRYLSRGGIPDRVNTEAFF.

This clonotype is deemed medium-sized. The chain uses TRBV3-1 and TRBJ1-1, with unresolved D. This CDR3 spans 15 amino acids. Germline V lookup: CDR1 LGHDT, CDR2 YNNKEL (reference sequence). V was cut by 4 bases and J by 4 bases, with 16 bases left in between. CDR3 coding DNA: TGTGCCAGCAGCCGACCTCAGGCGTCGGCCACTGAAGCTTTCTTT. Translating gives CASSRPQASATEAFF.

The sample holds many counts of this clonotype. The chain has TRBV5-5 and TRBJ2-7; unclear D gene. Trimming removed 6 bases from V and 7 bases from J, with 14 bases in between. Germline CDR1 and CDR2: SGHKS and YYEKEE (reference sequence). The length of the CDR3 is 12 residues. The DNA of the CDR3 is TGTGCCAGCAATTTGACCCCGAGGGAGCAGTACTTC. Its translation is CASNLTPREQYF.

In its sample, this clonotype was seen once. The chain combines TRBV20-1 with TRBJ2-1, with TRBD1 identical over 8 bases. This CDR3 contains 14 residues. J was trimmed by 7 bases and V by 5 bases; bases with no gene match: 10. Germline CDR1 and CDR2: DFQATT and SNEGSKA (reference sequence). The CDR3 DNA follows: TGCAGTGCTTGGCAGGGGGCGTTGGGGAATGAGCAGTTCTTC. This gives the protein CSAWQGALGNEQFF.

This clonotype was observed a handful of times. The chain has TRBV19 and TRBJ1-1; D is ambiguous. Trimming took off 7 bases at V and 2 bases at J, with 11 bases between the two ends. Germline CDR1 LNHDA, CDR2 SQIVND (reference sequence). The CDR3 runs to 13 residues. CDR3: CASTERKNTEAFF. CDR3 sequence (DNA): TGTGCCAGTACCGAACGTAAAAACACTGAAGCTTTCTTT.

The gene calls are TRBV20-1 and TRBJ1-5; D unclear. The CDR3 has 17 amino acids. The V gene lost 2 bases and the J gene lost 5 bases, with 22 bases spanning the gap. Germline V gives CDR1 DFQATT, CDR2 SNEGSKA (reference sequence). CDR3 residues: CSARKRGPLDGYQPQHF. CDR3 in DNA: TGCAGTGCTAGAAAACGGGGTCCATTAGACGGGTATCAGCCCCAGCATTTT.

The rearrangement uses TRBV7-3 and TRBJ2-1, with 7 bases fitting TRBD2. CDR3 size: 15 residues. Germline CDR1 reads SGHTA; CDR2 reads FQGTGA. V lost 5 bases and J lost 8; bases outside the gene matches: 12. The CDR3 loop reads CASSTSAGFDHEQFF. The CDR3 coding sequence is TGTGCCAGCAGCACATCAGCGGGATTTGACCATGAGCAGTTCTTC. Complete variable domain (other parts from reference TRBV7-3 and TRBJ2-1): GAGVSQTPSNKVTEKGKYVELRCDPISGHTALYWYRQSLGQGPEFLIYFQGTGAADDSGLPNDRFFAVRPEGSVSTLKIQRTERGDSAVYLCASSTSAGFDHEQFFGPGTRLTVL.

This clonotype was detected a few times. The chain employs TRBV10-3 and TRBJ1-1, with a tentative D call TRBD1 (6 bases). The germline V gene has CDR1 ENHRY and CDR2 SYGVKD. Trimming pared 7 bases from V and 3 bases from J, leaving 15 bases between. There are 14 residues in the CDR3. CDR3 protein: CAITRGGVDTEAFF. DNA of the CDR3: TGTGCCATCACCCGAGGGGGGGTGGACACTGAAGCTTTCTTT.

This rearrangement joins TRBV28 to TRBJ2-7, with D possibly being TRBD1 (6 bases). CDR3 size: 14 residues. Trimming left V 7 bases short and J 8 bases short, with 21 bases between. Looked up from germline, CDR1 is MDHEN and CDR2 is SYDVKM. The CDR3, as DNA: TGTGCCAGCAATATGCTGGACAGCGGACGGCAGCAGTACTTC. It encodes CASNMLDSGRQQYF.

By sample share, this clonotype is medium-sized. The V and J genes are TRBV20-1 and TRBJ2-7; 11 bases match TRBD2. Per germline, CDR1 DFQATT and CDR2 SNEGSKA (reference sequence). The CDR3 length is 15 residues. The V segment lost 8 bases and the J segment 7 bases; nucleotides outside the gene matches: 16. In nucleotides, the CDR3 is TGCAGTACGACCCCGGGACTAGCGGCCGGGGGTGAGCAGTACTTC. Its protein product is CSTTPGLAAGGEQYF.